These 8 T cell receptor beta chains were all obtained from the same sample, sequenced in a study of shared clonotypes between healthy human individuals. Only in-frame clones appear in the TCRdb table, and some are missing; sequencing was by immunoSEQ multiplex PCR. The data show roughly 500,000 clones, with 95% to 96% seen just once and about 0.06% held by the top ten. The material sequenced was naive CD4+ T cells sorted from blood. Subset here: CD45RA+ positively selected. Every receptor here comes from a woman aged 25-40 years in good health.

The rearrangement joins TRBV10-3 to TRBJ2-1, with D perhaps matching TRBD1 or TRBD2 (5 bases each). Trimming left V 6 bases short and J 1 base short, with 10 bases between. This CDR3 is built from 14 residues. Germline CDR1 reads ENHRY; CDR2 reads SYGVKD. This CDR3 is CAISRDGSYNEQFF. The CDR3 nucleotides are TGTGCCATCAGCCGGGACGGGTCCTACAATGAGCAGTTCTTC.

The chain carries TRBV4-1 and TRBJ2-5; D call uncertain. The J call may be in error: the DNA end matches TRBJ2-7 better. The CDR3 consists of 17 residues. Germline CDR1 MGHRA, CDR2 YSYEKL. The CDR3 coding sequence is TGCGCCAGCAGCCAAGATATAACGCGGCCAAGTCCCTACGAGCAGTACTTC. As protein: CASSQDITRPSPYEQYF.

The rearrangement joins TRBV4-1 to TRBJ2-2; either TRBD1 or TRBD2 may fit D (5 bases each). Germline-derived CDR1 and CDR2 are MGHRA and YSYEKL. The V end was cut by 2 bases, the J end by 5 bases, with 9 bases between. The CDR3 length is 14 residues. Written as DNA, the CDR3 is TGCGCCAGCAGCCAAACGGGGCTGACCGGGGAGCTGTTTTTT. It codes for CASSQTGLTGELFF.

This clone was seen only once. The rearrangement joins TRBV13 to TRBJ2-7, with D possibly matching TRBD2 (6 bases). The CDR3 totals 14 residues. Germline CDR1 and CDR2: PRHDT and FYEKMQ (reference sequence). Trimming stripped 6 bases from V and 2 bases from J, with 14 bases between. The CDR3 here is CASRDRDSPYEQYF. CDR3 nucleotide sequence: TGTGCCAGCAGAGACCGGGACTCCCCCTACGAGCAGTACTTC. Full variable domain (outside the CDR3, taken from reference TRBV13 and TRBJ2-7): AAGVIQSPRHLIKEKRETATLKCYPIPRHDTVYWYQQGPGQDPQFLISFYEKMQSDKGSIPDRFSAQQFSDYHSELNMSSLELGDSALYFCASRDRDSPYEQYFGPGTRLTVT.

The chain carries TRBV5-1 and TRBJ2-1; either TRBD1 or TRBD2 may supply D (5 bases each). V was shortened by 0 bases and J by 5 bases, with 9 bases between the two germline ends. CDR3 length: 14 amino acids. Germline-derived CDR1 and CDR2 are SGHRS and YFSETQ. The chain's CDR3 is CASSLDGGHNEQFF. The CDR3 DNA sequence: TGCGCCAGCAGCTTGGATGGGGGACACAATGAGCAGTTCTTC. The full variable domain, its missing parts supplied by reference TRBV5-1 and TRBJ2-1, is KAGVTQTPRYLIKTRGQQVTLSCSPISGHRSVSWYQQTPGQGLQFLFEYFSETQRNKGNFPGRFSGRQFSNSRSEMNVSTLELGDSALYLCASSLDGGHNEQFFGPGTRLTVL.

The chain joins TRBV7-9 to TRBJ2-2, with 11 bases identical to TRBD1. The V and J ends lost 0 bases and 4 bases, in that order; junction bases with no gene match: 1. Germline V CDR1 and CDR2: SEHNR, FQNEAQ (reference sequence). This CDR3 spans 16 amino acids. The DNA for the CDR3 is TGTGCCAGCAGCTTAGCCGGGACAGGGGGCACCGGGGAGCTGTTTTTT. Translation: CASSLAGTGGTGELFF.

The gene calls are TRBV19 and TRBJ2-5; D is uncertain. The J call may not be correct, given that the DNA end is closer to TRBJ2-7. The CDR3 loop spans 12 amino acids. Germline V gene data show CDR1 as LNHDA and CDR2 as SQIVND (reference sequence). The CDR3 DNA reads as TGTGCCAGTTTCCTCGGAGACTACGAGCAGTACTTC. Translation: CASFLGDYEQYF.

The gene calls are TRBV19 and TRBJ2-7; 10 bases are shared with TRBD2. V lost 0 bases and J lost 0; bases outside the gene matches: 2. This CDR3 spans 16 amino acids. Germline CDR1 reads LNHDA; CDR2 reads SQIVND (reference sequence). The CDR3 DNA follows: TGTGCCAGTAGTATAGAACTAGCGGGAAGCTCCTACGAGCAGTACTTC. Translating gives CASSIELAGSSYEQYF.